This TCR beta chain came from a study of T cells after yellow fever vaccination. A process of 5'RACE template switching, which added a universal primer site and UMIs, was used to make TCR cDNA. A single record per CDR3 protein comes from TCRdb applying MiXCR to the 5' RACE reads. The data show hundreds of thousands of distinct CDR3 sequences, with around an eighth seen just once and 15% held by the top ten. Germline-derived CDR1 and CDR2 are LGHNA and YSLEER. The CDR3 is 13 residues long. Trimming cost V 0 bases and J 6 bases, with 7 bases left between them. The specimen comprised PBMCs, sampled on the day of the yellow fever booster vaccination. The rearrangement uses TRBV4-3 and TRBJ2-3; D is ambiguous. This sequence was found in a man aged 25 to 40 who received the YFV17D yellow fever vaccine. CDR3 DNA sequence: TGCGCCAGCAGCCAAGATCGGGTCGATACGCAGTATTTT. Translating it yields CASSQDRVDTQYF.